The 27 T cell receptor beta chains below were found in one sample sequenced in a study of blood T cell repertoires in COVID-19. Data came from immunoSEQ multiplex PCR; TCRdb stores just in-frame clones and leaves some out. The data contain 200,000 to 250,000 clones, around 90% of them seen just once; the ten biggest clones take up roughly 3%. The sample comprised peripheral blood. The receptors were sampled from a man aged 60 to 75 with acute or convalescent COVID-19.

This clone has more than one count but fewer than ten. V is TRBV25-1 and J is TRBJ1-6, with D tentatively TRBD1 (5 bases). CDR1 MGHDK and CDR2 SYGVNS come from the germline V gene. With 8 bases removed from V and 12 bases from J, the gap between germline ends came to 14 bases. CDR3 length: 12 residues. The CDR3 here is CASGEGRGPLHF. The CDR3 nucleotides read TGTGCCAGCGGAGAGGGGAGGGGACCCCTCCACTTT.

DNA of the CDR3: TGTGCCAGCAGCTTACCGGGGCGGGGGGGCAGAGAGACCCAGTACTTC. Its protein is CASSLPGRGGRETQYF. V and J are TRBV5-4 and TRBJ2-5, with 9 bases fitting TRBD2. Germline V gene lookup returns CDR1 SGHNT and CDR2 YYREEE (reference sequence). The V and J ends lost 2 bases and 4 bases, in that order; junction bases with no gene match: 9. The CDR3 is 16 residues long.

The V gene is TRBV30, the J gene TRBJ1-2; D call uncertain. Looked up from germline, CDR1 is GTSNPN and CDR2 is SVGIG (reference sequence). The CDR3 covers 13 residues. The V end was cut by 5 bases, the J end by 6 bases, with 16 bases between. The DNA of the CDR3 is TGTGCCTGGGGCGGGGTTAGCCGTCATGGCTACACCTTC. This translates into CAWGGVSRHGYTF.

The chain combines TRBV28 with TRBJ1-5, with D possibly matching TRBD1 (6 bases). V lost 3 bases and J lost 0, with 9 bases in between. The CDR3 covers 15 residues. Germline V gene lookup returns CDR1 MDHEN and CDR2 SYDVKM. The CDR3 spells CASSFGQNSNQPQHF. For the CDR3, the DNA is TGTGCCAGCAGTTTCGGACAGAATAGCAATCAGCCCCAGCATTTT.

The chain carries TRBV28 and TRBJ1-1; 7 nucleotides line up with TRBD1. V was clipped by 10 bases and J by 7 bases; unmatched bases: 12. Germline-derived CDR1 and CDR2 are MDHEN and SYDVKM. The CDR3 runs 13 residues. The CDR3 DNA reads TGTGCCACCGCCCGGGGACAGAGATTTGAAGCTTTCTTT. Encoded protein: CATARGQRFEAFF.

This chain links TRBV7-2 with TRBJ2-5; D is perhaps TRBD1 (5 bases). CDR1 is SGHTA and CDR2 is FQGNSA in the germline V gene. The CDR3 contains 14 residues. Trimming pared 3 bases from V and 5 bases from J, leaving 13 bases between. CDR3 nucleotide sequence: TGTGCCAGCAGCTTGGACGGCCCAGGGGAGACCCAGTACTTC. This sequence encodes CASSLDGPGETQYF.

CDR3 bases: TGTGCCAGCAGCCAGGCTGGACAGGGAGAAGCTTTCTTT. Its protein product is CASSQAGQGEAFF. This chain joins TRBV3-1 (or the pseudogene TRBV3-2) and TRBJ1-1; 8 bases agree with TRBD1. CDR1 LGHDT and CDR2 YNNKEL come from the germline V gene (reference sequence). V trimming: 3 bases; J trimming: 8 bases; junction bases outside the gene matches: 5. CDR3 size: 13 residues.

This chain links TRBV19 with TRBJ2-4; 12 bases are a match to TRBD2. The CDR3 covers 20 residues. Germline V lookup: CDR1 LNHDA, CDR2 SQIVND (reference sequence). Trimming took 3 bases from V and 0 from J; bases not matched to a gene: 12. In nucleotides, the CDR3 is TGTGCCAGTAGTATCAACAGAGGACTAGCGGGACAGCTAGCCAAAAACATTCAGTACTTC. Its translation: CASSINRGLAGQLAKNIQYF. The full variable domain, its missing parts supplied by reference TRBV19 and TRBJ2-4, is DGGITQSPKYLFRKEGQNVTLSCEQNLNHDAMYWYRQDPGQGLRLIYYSQIVNDFQKGDIAEGYSVSREKKESFPLTVTSAQKNPTAFYLCASSINRGLAGQLAKNIQYFGAGTRLSVL.

The chain employs TRBV5-1 and TRBJ2-2; a weak D match, TRBD1 (5 bases). Germline V lookup: CDR1 SGHRS, CDR2 YFSETQ. The CDR3 is 16 amino acids. V shed 0 bases and J shed 1 base, with 10 bases lying between them. The CDR3 nucleotides read TGCGCCAGCAGCTTGGCGATTACAGGGAACACCGGGGAGCTGTTTTTT. Amino acid sequence: CASSLAITGNTGELFF.

The chain is built from TRBV6-4 and TRBJ2-7; D is possibly TRBD1 (5 bases). Germline V CDR1 and CDR2: MRHNA, SNTAGT. The CDR3 has 14 amino acids. The V gene lost 3 bases and the J gene lost 2 bases, with 11 bases spanning the gap. CDR3 sequence reads: CASSDADIPYEQYF. CDR3 bases: TGTGCCAGCAGTGATGCGGACATACCCTACGAGCAGTACTTC.

V gene TRBV15 combines with J gene TRBJ2-7; maybe TRBD2 (7 bases). The CDR3 loop spans 16 amino acids. CDR1 and CDR2 (germline): LNHNV, YYDKDF (reference sequence). Trimming removed 4 bases from V and 7 bases from J, with 23 bases in between. The CDR3 protein is CATSKMGGTNRGEQYF. Written as DNA, the CDR3 is TGTGCCACCAGCAAGATGGGCGGGACTAATAGGGGGGAGCAGTACTTC.

This rearrangement joins TRBV7-8 to TRBJ2-1; TRBD2 matches at 7 bases. The CDR3 totals 14 residues. The ends lost 5 bases at V and 6 bases at J; junction bases unmatched: 7. Per the germline V gene, CDR1 is SGHVS and CDR2 is FQNEAQ. CDR3 amino acids: CASSARTSSNEQFF. CDR3 sequence (DNA): TGTGCCAGCAGCGCCCGGACTAGTTCCAATGAGCAGTTCTTC.

The chain joins TRBV5-1 to TRBJ2-7; no clear D gene. Germline lookup yields CDR1 SGHRS and CDR2 YFSETQ. This CDR3 comprises 13 residues. The V end was cut by 4 bases, the J end by 2 bases, with 10 bases between. The DNA of the CDR3 is TGCGCCAGCAGCCCCGCAGGAACCTACGAGCAGTACTTC. Protein product: CASSPAGTYEQYF.

This chain connects TRBV12-5 to TRBJ1-5, with a tentative D call TRBD1 (6 bases). From germline, CDR1 is LGHNT and CDR2 FRNRAP. The CDR3 has 15 amino acids. The V and J ends lost 5 bases and 6 bases respectively, with 17 bases between them. The CDR3 region is CASGKTGFGSQPQHF. In DNA, the CDR3 is TGTGCTAGTGGTAAAACAGGGTTCGGTAGTCAGCCCCAGCATTTT.

The J gene is TRBJ2-4, the V gene TRBV3-1 (or the pseudogene TRBV3-2); D is perhaps TRBD2 (6 bases). The CDR3 is 15 residues long. Germline CDR1 is LGHDT and CDR2 is YNNKEL (reference sequence). Trimming took 1 base from V and 7 from J, leaving 14 bases between them. The CDR3 is CASSQGGSGGNIQYF. DNA for the CDR3: TGTGCCAGCAGCCAAGGGGGTAGCGGTGGGAACATTCAGTACTTC.

CDR3 sequence (DNA): TGTGCCAGCAGCGGTTATACCAAAAACATTCAGTACTTC. It encodes CASSGYTKNIQYF. The chain uses TRBV6-5 and TRBJ2-4; D unresolved. CDR3 length: 13 amino acids. From germline, CDR1 is MNHEY and CDR2 SVGAGI. V lost 6 bases and J lost 2, with 8 bases in between.

This clone is classed as medium-sized. DNA of the CDR3: TGTGCCAGCAGCTCGCACAGGGGGCTCGACGAGCAGTACTTC. As protein: CASSSHRGLDEQYF. The chain is built from TRBV11-2 and TRBJ2-7; 9 bases are a match to TRBD1. CDR1 is SGHAT, CDR2 FQNNGV, per germline. The CDR3 runs 14 residues. The V segment lost 4 bases and the J segment 5 bases; nucleotides outside the gene matches: 6. The full variable domain, in which reference TRBV11-2 and TRBJ2-7 provide the parts outside the CDR3, is EAGVAQSPRYKIIEKRQSVAFWCNPISGHATLYWYQQILGQGPKLLIQFQNNGVVDDSQLPKDRFSAERLKGVDSTLKIQPAKLEDSAVYLCASSSHRGLDEQYFGPGTRLTVT.

J is TRBJ2-2 and V is TRBV4-1; D perhaps matches TRBD1 (6 bases). Trimming stripped 1 base from V and 6 bases from J, with 9 bases between. The CDR3 spans 14 residues. Germline V CDR1 and CDR2: MGHRA, YSYEKL. The CDR3 loop is CASSQVAGAGELFF. In nucleotides, the CDR3 is TGCGCCAGCAGCCAAGTGGCAGGGGCCGGGGAGCTGTTTTTT.

V is TRBV9 and J is TRBJ2-6; tentative D call: TRBD1 (6 bases). Germline V CDR1 and CDR2: SGDLS, YYNGEE. The CDR3 runs to 18 residues. V was cut by 4 bases and J by 0 bases, with 17 bases left in between. CDR3 DNA sequence: TGTGCCAGCAGCCCTCGACCAGACAGGCCCTCTGGGGCCAACGTCCTGACTTTC. It yields the protein CASSPRPDRPSGANVLTF.

The table lists this clone with a count of one. V and J are TRBV19 and TRBJ2-7; no clear D gene. The CDR3 extends over 14 amino acids. Germline CDR1 and CDR2: LNHDA and SQIVND (reference sequence). Trimming took off 3 bases at V and 2 bases at J, with 11 bases between the two ends. The DNA of the CDR3 is TGTGCCAGTAGTATTTCGAGCATAACCTACGAGCAGTACTTC. Translation: CASSISSITYEQYF.

The rearrangement joins TRBV6-6 to TRBJ1-2, with 7 bases matching TRBD1. CDR3 length: 16 residues. Germline V gives CDR1 MNHNY, CDR2 SVGAGI (reference sequence). The junction had 6 bases not matched to a gene; V was cut back by 2 bases and J by 0 bases. In nucleotides, the CDR3 is TGTGCCAGCAGTTACCCCAGACAGGGTGCTAACTATGGCTACACCTTC. It translates to CASSYPRQGANYGYTF.

V and J are TRBV19 and TRBJ1-5; 8 bases are a match to TRBD1. Per the germline V gene, CDR1 is LNHDA and CDR2 is SQIVND (reference sequence). The CDR3 has 15 residues. J lost 1 base, V lost 6 bases, and 5 bases had no gene match. CDR3 sequence: CASSTTGASNQPQHF. The CDR3 region has the DNA TGTGCCAGTAGCACGACAGGGGCCAGCAATCAGCCCCAGCATTTT.

This clone was seen a single time. The chain is built from TRBV2 and TRBJ1-5; 9 bases agree with TRBD1. The CDR3 totals 14 residues. After removal of 5 bases from V and 6 bases from J, the junction contained 5 bases not matched to a gene. The V gene's germline CDR1 is SNHLY and CDR2 FYNNEI. The CDR3 region has the DNA TGTGCCAGCAGTCTGGACAGGGGAGTTCAGCCCCAGCATTTT. This codes for CASSLDRGVQPQHF.

This clone was observed once. The chain carries TRBV6-5 and TRBJ2-1; D may be TRBD1 (6 bases). The CDR3 runs to 15 residues. Per germline, CDR1 MNHEY and CDR2 SVGAGI. Deletions cut 8 bases from V and 0 bases from J, with 14 bases between. The CDR3 is CASGRTGSSYNEQFF. The CDR3 nucleotides are TGTGCCAGCGGCAGAACAGGGAGCTCCTACAATGAGCAGTTCTTC.

This clone was seen a single time. V is TRBV10-3 and J is TRBJ1-5; TRBD1 is a possible D gene (5 bases). The germline V and J ends were trimmed by 2 bases and 5 bases, with 10 bases remaining between them. Germline V gene sequence: CDR1 ENHRY, CDR2 SYGVKD. The CDR3 loop spans 14 amino acids. The CDR3 bases are TGTGCCATCAGTGAGCGGTGGGGGGATCAGCCCCAGCATTTT. Its protein is CAISERWGDQPQHF.

This clone was seen a handful of times. The rearrangement uses TRBV4-2 and TRBJ2-1, with 11 bases identical to TRBD2. The CDR3 runs to 21 residues. Germline V CDR1 and CDR2: LGHNA, YNFKEQ. Unmatched junction bases numbered 24, after V lost 4 bases and J lost 7 bases. This CDR3 is CASSRDTRWASGGPAGNEQFF. CDR3 bases: TGTGCCAGCAGCCGCGACACGAGGTGGGCTAGCGGGGGGCCCGCGGGGAATGAGCAGTTCTTC.

V and J are TRBV5-6 and TRBJ1-6; TRBD1 matches at 7 bases. The trim removed 5 bases at V and 7 bases at J, leaving 12 bases unmatched. Germline CDR1 is SGHDT and CDR2 is YYEEEE. The CDR3 runs 16 residues. The CDR3: CASSPLRGQMNSPLHF. The CDR3 nucleotides read TGTGCCAGCAGTCCCCTTCGGGGACAGATGAATTCACCCCTCCACTTT.